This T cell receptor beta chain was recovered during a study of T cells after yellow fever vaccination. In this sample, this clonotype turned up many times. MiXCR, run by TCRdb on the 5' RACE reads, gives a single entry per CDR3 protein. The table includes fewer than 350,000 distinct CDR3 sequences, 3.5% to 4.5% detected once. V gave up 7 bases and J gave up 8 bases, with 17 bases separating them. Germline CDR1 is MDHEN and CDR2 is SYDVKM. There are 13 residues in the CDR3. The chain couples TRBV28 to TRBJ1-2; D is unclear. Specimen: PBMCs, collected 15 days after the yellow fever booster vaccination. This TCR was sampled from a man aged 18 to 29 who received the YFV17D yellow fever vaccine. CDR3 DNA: TGTGCCAGCACTCCCTCCGGGCGCGGGGGCTACACCTTC. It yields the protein CASTPSGRGGYTF.